The entry below describes one TCR beta chain. Its target is unknown. This specimen comes from a study of cytomegalovirus exposure and HLA in healthy donors. Study-wide results and caveats: Based on reports, TCR beta sequences accurately predicted HLA-A and HLA-B alleles for most subjects. With later analysis, a missense DCLRE1C variant became linked to TCR beta V- and J-gene trimming.

Use of 60 Vbeta and 13 Jbeta primers characterized the PCR. Sequenced by immunoSEQ multiplex PCR; TCRdb stores in-frame clones only, minus some. The data contain around 130,000 clones, approximately 85% of them seen just once; the ten biggest clones take up more than 1.5%. Germline values: CDR1 SEHNR, CDR2 FQNEAQ (reference sequence). The CDR3 contains 14 residues. The germline V and J ends were trimmed by 5 bases and 2 bases, with 13 bases remaining between them. The chain carries TRBV7-9 and TRBJ2-7; possible D gene TRBD2, 5 bases. Sequencing input: PBMCs. The origin of this receptor is a boy aged 10-17 years in good health and CMV-seronegative. CDR3 sequence: CASSREGQAYEQYF. The CDR3 DNA reads TGTGCCAGCAGCCGGGAAGGTCAGGCCTACGAGCAGTACTTC.